This TCR beta chain comes out of a study of cytomegalovirus exposure and HLA in healthy donors. CDR3 size: 14 residues. Germline assignment: CDR1 LNHDA and CDR2 SQIVND (reference sequence). Trimming removed 6 bases from V and 8 bases from J, with 17 bases in between. Of note for this clone: As yet, its antigen is unknown.

Primers included in the PCR were 60 Vbeta and 13 Jbeta primers. Sequencing was performed with immunoSEQ multiplex PCR; in TCRdb, only in-frame clones are kept and a portion is missing. The table records approximately 200,000 clones, 79% of them present only once. Study results and caveats: Near-uniform donor sequencing depth was presumed by presence/absence analyses.

V gene TRBV19 combines with J gene TRBJ1-5; D gene ambiguous. This receptor was obtained from a girl aged 5 to 17 in good health and CMV-seropositive. Sequencing was performed on PBMCs. This CDR3 reads CASSPWEGLEPQHF. The DNA of the CDR3 is TGTGCCAGTAGCCCCTGGGAGGGTTTGGAGCCCCAGCATTTT.